Listed below are T cell receptor beta chains from one sample, sequenced in a study of cytomegalovirus exposure and HLA in healthy donors. Libraries were prepared by immunoSEQ multiplex PCR; TCRdb keeps only in-frame clonotypes and omits some of them. This sample has over 100,000 clones; over 60% occur once, and the top ten carry 4% to 5.5%. Source material: PBMCs. The receptors come from a man aged 25 to 45 in good health and CMV-seropositive. Each CDR3 is given with its conserved first and last residue. D genes are given only for firm matches. The listing skips clone size in some rows; elsewhere it reads once, few, many or a size class.

V gene	clone size	J gene	D gene	CDR3 length	CDR3 protein	CDR3 DNA
TRBV5-4	.	TRBJ2-1	TRBD1	16	CASSLPGTGLSNEQFF	TGTGCCAGCAGCTTGCCCGGGACAGGGCTATCCAATGAGCAGTTCTTC
TRBV7-7	.	TRBJ1-1	.	13	CASSLSPDTEAFF	TGTGCCAGCAGCTTAAGTCCGGACACTGAAGCTTTCTTT
TRBV30	.	TRBJ1-1	TRBD1	16	CAWSDYGQAMNTEAFF	TGTGCCTGGAGCGACTATGGACAGGCGATGAACACTGAAGCTTTCTTT
TRBV7-3	many	TRBJ1-1	TRBD1	15	CASSLKGGDATEAFF	TGTGCCAGCAGCTTAAAAGGGGGCGATGCCACTGAAGCTTTCTTT
TRBV19	.	TRBJ1-1	.	18	CASSPESRGPSMNTEAFF	TGTGCCAGTAGTCCAGAATCTCGCGGCCCGTCAATGAACACTGAAGCTTTCTTT
TRBV4-3	.	TRBJ2-3	.	16	CASSQESGGRGDTQYF	TGCGCCAGCAGCCAAGAATCGGGGGGCCGAGGAGATACGCAGTATTTT
TRBV6-1	.	TRBJ1-5	TRBD1	17	CASSAGRQGRGNQPQHF	TGTGCCAGCAGTGCGGGTCGACAGGGAAGGGGCAATCAGCCCCAGCATTTT
TRBV11-2	.	TRBJ2-3	TRBD2	16	CASSSIRGGGTDTQYF	TGTGCCAGCAGCTCGATCCGGGGGGGCGGCACAGATACGCAGTATTTT
TRBV5-1	few	TRBJ2-3	.	17	CASSLVVRQFGTDTQYF	TGCGCCAGCAGCTTGGTGGTTAGACAGTTCGGCACAGATACGCAGTATTTT
TRBV7-3	.	TRBJ2-1	.	18	CASSWTPGGPRGSDEQFF	TGTGCCAGCAGCTGGACACCCGGGGGGCCTCGGGGGTCGGATGAGCAGTTCTTC
TRBV5-1	.	TRBJ2-7	.	14	CASSPARTAYEQYF	TGCGCCAGCAGCCCTGCCCGGACAGCTTACGAGCAGTACTTC
TRBV5-4	.	TRBJ1-2	.	16	CASSLAFREPRNGYTF	TGTGCCAGCAGCTTGGCCTTTAGGGAGCCCAGAAATGGCTACACCTTC
TRBV7-9	.	TRBJ1-6	.	15	CASSGGGSYNSPLHF	TGTGCCAGCAGCGGGGGGGGCTCCTATAATTCACCCCTCCACTTT
TRBV4-1	few	TRBJ2-3	TRBD2	17	CASSPTVSGGTPDTQYF	TGCGCCAGCAGCCCCACCGTCAGCGGGGGTACCCCAGATACGCAGTATTTT